This T cell receptor beta chain originates from a study of identifying expanded T cells in peripheral blood. Sequenced by immunoSEQ multiplex PCR; TCRdb stores in-frame clones only, minus some. The data show around 80,000 clones, 90% seen once. Findings and limits, study-wide: Across healthy donors, higher total template counts meant significantly greater approximately two-week count variance.

In the case of this clone: Its antigen is unidentified.

Collection occurred without any documented infections or immune events in donors. Germline lookup yields CDR1 SGHRS and CDR2 YFSETQ. The CDR3 totals 15 residues. Trimming took 4 bases from V and 8 from J, leaving 19 bases between them. The chain combines TRBV5-1 with TRBJ2-1; perhaps TRBD2 as D (6 bases). The source material was blood. The receptor was isolated from a person between 18 and 75 years old in good health. The CDR3 nucleotides read TGCGCCAGCAGCCCCTACGGACTAAGAGGGGATGAGCAGTTCTTC. The encoded protein is CASSPYGLRGDEQFF. The complete variable domain, with remaining parts taken from reference TRBV5-1 and TRBJ2-1, reads KAGVTQTPRYLIKTRGQQVTLSCSPISGHRSVSWYQQTPGQGLQFLFEYFSETQRNKGNFPGRFSGRQFSNSRSEMNVSTLELGDSALYLCASSPYGLRGDEQFFGPGTRLTVL.